This is a list of T cell receptor beta chains from one sample in a study of CD8+ T cells in alopecia areata. The protocol was immunoSEQ multiplex PCR, while the TCRdb copy is restricted to in-frame clones and leaves out a portion. The table has 150,000 to 250,000 clones, 60% to 70% seen once. The starting material was CD4+ T cells sorted from blood, obtained at week 4, from a patient treated with tofacitinib. These receptors were obtained from a human donor with alopecia areata. CDR3s include the opening cysteine and the closing phenylalanine or tryptophan. Each record gives: clone size, J gene, V gene, D gene, CDR3 protein, CDR3 DNA. D genes are given only for firm matches. The listing skips clone size in some rows; elsewhere it reads once, few, many or a size class.

clone size: .
J gene: TRBJ1-2
V gene: TRBV7-3
D gene: TRBD1
CDR3 protein: CASSPGGQGENGYTF
CDR3 DNA: TGTGCCAGCAGCCCCGGCGGACAGGGGGAAAATGGCTACACCTTC

clone size: .
J gene: TRBJ1-5
V gene: TRBV5-6
D gene: .
CDR3 protein: CASSLGLDRGPGQHF
CDR3 DNA: TGTGCCAGCAGCTTGGGGTTGGACAGAGGGCCGGGCCAGCATTTT

clone size: .
J gene: TRBJ2-7
V gene: TRBV5-1
D gene: TRBD1
CDR3 protein: CASSRPGTVPTEQYF
CDR3 DNA: TGCGCCAGCAGCCGACCCGGGACAGTTCCGACCGAGCAGTACTTC

clone size: .
J gene: TRBJ2-1
V gene: TRBV15
D gene: TRBD2
CDR3 protein: CATSRDRGGRAVDYEQFF
CDR3 DNA: TGTGCCACCAGCAGAGATCGGGGGGGCAGAGCGGTGGACTATGAGCAGTTCTTC

clone size: .
J gene: TRBJ2-1
V gene: TRBV30
D gene: .
CDR3 protein: CAWSVGSSSYNEQFF
CDR3 DNA: TGTGCCTGGAGTGTGGGAAGCAGCTCCTACAATGAGCAGTTCTTC

clone size: few
J gene: TRBJ1-2
V gene: TRBV4-3
D gene: TRBD1
CDR3 protein: CASSQGTGGWAGYTF
CDR3 DNA: TGCGCCAGCAGCCAGGGGACAGGGGGCTGGGCTGGCTACACCTTC

clone size: .
J gene: TRBJ1-5
V gene: TRBV4-1
D gene: .
CDR3 protein: CASSQGTARDQPQHF
CDR3 DNA: TGCGCCAGCAGCCAAGGGACGGCTCGGGATCAGCCCCAGCATTTT

clone size: .
J gene: TRBJ1-4
V gene: TRBV5-1
D gene: .
CDR3 protein: CASRGWDEKLFF
CDR3 DNA: TGCGCCAGCAGAGGATGGGATGAAAAACTGTTTTTT

clone size: few
J gene: TRBJ2-3
V gene: TRBV14
D gene: .
CDR3 protein: CASSIPSTDTQYF
CDR3 DNA: TGTGCCAGCAGCATTCCAAGCACAGATACGCAGTATTTT

clone size: once
J gene: TRBJ2-3
V gene: TRBV7-2
D gene: TRBD1
CDR3 protein: CASSLDRRDTQYF
CDR3 DNA: TGTGCCAGCAGCTTGGACAGGAGGGATACGCAGTATTTT

clone size: once
J gene: TRBJ1-2
V gene: TRBV4-1
D gene: .
CDR3 protein: CASSQDSGARGYTF
CDR3 DNA: TGCGCCAGCAGCCAAGATTCGGGGGCGCGCGGCTACACCTTC

clone size: .
J gene: TRBJ2-7
V gene: TRBV25-1
D gene: TRBD2
CDR3 protein: CASSESGLAGEQYF
CDR3 DNA: TGTGCCAGCAGTGAATCAGGACTAGCGGGGGAGCAGTACTTC

clone size: .
J gene: TRBJ1-2
V gene: TRBV5-6
D gene: .
CDR3 protein: CASSLGWQALHGYTF
CDR3 DNA: TGTGCCAGCAGCTTAGGTTGGCAGGCCCTACATGGCTACACCTTC

clone size: few
J gene: TRBJ2-5
V gene: TRBV5-6
D gene: .
CDR3 protein: CASSLTTQETQYF
CDR3 DNA: TGTGCCAGCAGCTTGACGACTCAAGAGACCCAGTACTTC

clone size: few
J gene: TRBJ2-1
V gene: TRBV7-2
D gene: .
CDR3 protein: CASSLVSAGYNNEQFF
CDR3 DNA: TGTGCCAGCAGCTTAGTTTCCGCAGGGTACAACAATGAGCAGTTCTTC